This entry lists 14 T cell receptor beta chains sequenced from one sample in a study of T-cell memory formation after mild COVID-19. TCRdb re-derived calls from the 5' RACE reads in MiXCR, one entry per CDR3 protein. The data contain about 320,000 distinct CDR3 sequences, 14% of them singletons. Specimen: PBMCs or a T cell subset sorted from them (not recorded which). These TCRs come from a man in his late teens or twenties who had mild COVID-19 (a few samples of this study predate the infection). Cell type and time point are not known.

This clonotype was found a few times. The chain links TRBV3-1 to TRBJ2-7, with a possible D match to TRBD1 (5 bases). The V end lost 5 bases, the J end lost 2 bases, and 25 bases lay between the germline ends. Germline assignment: CDR1 LGHDT and CDR2 YNNKEL (reference sequence). The CDR3 is 18 residues long. The CDR3 region is CASSKGVPAQAHPYEQYF. Here the CDR3 DNA reads TGTGCCAGCAGCAAAGGGGTTCCGGCTCAAGCCCACCCCTACGAGCAGTACTTC.

This clonotype was observed a few times. The chain combines TRBV6-2 or TRBV6-3 with TRBJ2-5; 7 bases are shared with TRBD1. The trim removed 6 bases at V and 4 bases at J, leaving 17 bases unmatched. There are 17 residues in the CDR3. Germline V gene lookup returns CDR1 MNHEY and CDR2 SVGEGT. The chain's CDR3 is CASSYALTGKGGETQYF. For the CDR3, the DNA is TGTGCCAGCAGCTATGCCCTGACAGGGAAAGGAGGAGAGACCCAGTACTTC.

The chain combines TRBV7-9 with TRBJ2-1; the D call may be TRBD1 or TRBD2 (5 bases each). This CDR3 region has 15 residues. Trimming pared 5 bases from V and 4 bases from J, leaving 15 bases between. Germline loops: CDR1 SEHNR, CDR2 FQNEAQ (reference sequence). CDR3 DNA sequence: TGTGCCAGCAGCCCCCGGGACGGGATTTACAATGAGCAGTTCTTC. Translated, it gives CASSPRDGIYNEQFF.

This clonotype was found a few times. This chain uses TRBV7-9 with TRBJ2-7; 7 bases line up with TRBD1. The CDR3 extends over 17 amino acids. Looked up from germline, CDR1 is SEHNR and CDR2 is FQNEAQ (reference sequence). With V trimmed by 5 bases and J by 7 bases, 20 bases remained unmatched. The CDR3 region has the DNA TGTGCCAGCAGCCCGGAGTTGGGTAAGGGGGCCTTAGTGGAGCAGTACTTC. Translation: CASSPELGKGALVEQYF.

The chain recombines TRBV5-1 with TRBJ2-1, with 8 bases fitting TRBD1. The CDR3 consists of 12 residues. Germline CDR1 and CDR2: SGHRS and YFSETQ. V lost 4 bases, J lost 9 bases, and 3 bases stayed unmatched. CDR3 in DNA: TGCGCCAGCAGCCCCAGGGGGCCTGAGCAGTTCTTC. This translates into CASSPRGPEQFF.

This clonotype occurred a few times. The rearrangement uses TRBV2 and TRBJ2-7; D unresolved. Trimming took off 1 base at V and 0 bases at J, with 13 bases between the two ends. Germline V lookup: CDR1 SNHLY, CDR2 FYNNEI. The CDR3 contains 16 residues. The CDR3 DNA sequence: TGTGCCAGCAGTGAAGGTTCCGGGCGTCACTCCTACGAGCAGTACTTC. It yields the protein CASSEGSGRHSYEQYF.

This clonotype was seen only a few times. The rearrangement uses TRBV20-1 and TRBJ2-3; the D gene is possibly TRBD2 (5 bases). V gave up 5 bases and J gave up 5 bases, with 8 bases separating them. The CDR3 has 11 residues. Per the germline V gene, CDR1 is DFQATT and CDR2 is SNEGSKA (reference sequence). CDR3 coding DNA: TGCAGTGCTGCCCGGGGAGATACGCAGTATTTT. Its translation is CSAARGDTQYF.

This clonotype occurred a few times. The chain employs TRBV14 and TRBJ2-3; perhaps TRBD2 as D (6 bases). This CDR3 region has 12 residues. The V end lost 4 bases, the J end lost 5 bases, and 7 bases lay between the germline ends. Germline CDR1 SGHDN, CDR2 FVKESK. The CDR3 coding sequence is TGTGCCAGCAGCCGGGGGGTAGATACGCAGTATTTT. Its protein product is CASSRGVDTQYF.

The V call is TRBV12-3 or TRBV12-4, the J call TRBJ2-5; D gene unclear. The CDR3 loop spans 15 amino acids. The ends were cut back, 3 bases at V and 1 base at J, with 12 bases in the middle. The CDR3 protein is CASSFQYSSQETQYF. The CDR3 DNA reads as TGTGCCAGCAGTTTTCAATATTCTTCCCAAGAGACCCAGTACTTC.

This clonotype was observed at least ten times. This rearrangement joins TRBV6-2 or TRBV6-3 to TRBJ2-5; D gene ambiguous. Trimming shortened V by 8 bases and J by 1 base, and 11 bases separated the two germline ends. In germline, CDR1 is MNHEY, CDR2 SVGEGT. The CDR3 is made up of 13 amino acids. The CDR3, as DNA: TGTGCCAGCCGAGCACACAGCCAAGAGACCCAGTACTTC. This codes for CASRAHSQETQYF.

This clonotype was detected only a few times. This sequence joins TRBV24-1 and TRBJ2-5; 8 nucleotides agree with TRBD1. Germline V lookup: CDR1 KGHDR, CDR2 SFDVKD. With 4 bases clipped from V and 4 bases from J, the junction kept 4 bases outside the gene matches. The CDR3 consists of 14 residues. The CDR3 is CATSDSDRGETQYF. CDR3 coding DNA: TGTGCCACCAGTGACTCCGACAGGGGAGAGACCCAGTACTTC.

This clonotype was detected only a few times. V is TRBV12-3 or TRBV12-4 and J is TRBJ2-1, with D possibly TRBD1 on 5 matching bases. The CDR3 is 15 amino acids. V was cut by 6 bases and J by 2 bases, with 14 bases left in between. The CDR3 coding sequence is TGTGCCAGCAGCTCCGACAGTTTTCCCTACAATGAGCAGTTCTTC. Amino acid sequence: CASSSDSFPYNEQFF.

This clonotype was observed a handful of times. This rearrangement joins TRBV4-2 to TRBJ2-5; TRBD2 aligns across 9 bases. From germline, CDR1 is LGHNA and CDR2 YNFKEQ. Germline trimming cut 0 bases from V and 5 bases from J; bases unmatched to any gene: 7. This CDR3 spans 16 amino acids. Here the CDR3 DNA reads TGTGCCAGCAGCCAAGAGGTCGCGGGGGGGCCTGAGACCCAGTACTTC. Protein: CASSQEVAGGPETQYF.

There are many counts of this clonotype. This chain uses TRBV7-2 with TRBJ2-1, with 7 positions matching TRBD1. Germline V CDR1 and CDR2: SGHTA, FQGNSA. J was trimmed by 0 bases and V by 4 bases; bases with no gene match: 3. The CDR3 runs 15 residues. CDR3 residues: CASSSDRSSYNEQFF. The CDR3 region has the DNA TGTGCCAGCAGCTCGGACAGGAGCTCCTACAATGAGCAGTTCTTC. Full variable domain (rest looked up from reference TRBV7-2 and TRBJ2-1): GAGVSQSPSNKVTEKGKDVELRCDPISGHTALYWYRQSLGQGLEFLIYFQGNSAPDKSGLPSDRFSAERTGGSVSTLTIQRTQQEDSAVYLCASSSDRSSYNEQFFGPGTRLTVL.